A selection of T cell receptor beta chains follows, all from one sample in a study of blood T cell repertoires in COVID-19. Clones were read by immunoSEQ multiplex PCR, and TCRdb kept only the in-frame ones, dropping some. The repertoire holds about 260,000 clones, with around 84% as singletons. Sequencing input: PBMCs or T cells enriched from blood (not recorded which). These receptor sequences come from a young man with acute COVID-19. Both conserved end residues are part of each CDR3. The D gene is left open where the match is weak. The size of a clone is reported for some rows only, either as once, few or many, or as a class for expanded clones.

-,TRBV6-2/TRBV6-3,TRBJ1-5,TRBD1,CASSIGTGNDNQPQHF,TGTGCCAGCAGTATTGGGACAGGGAATGACAATCAGCCCCAGCATTTT
-,TRBV7-3,TRBJ2-1,TRBD2,CASSLMGGSYNEQFF,TGTGCCAGCAGCTTAATGGGGGGGAGCTACAATGAGCAGTTCTTC
-,TRBV30,TRBJ1-3,-,CAWSVRDIGNTIYF,TGTGCCTGGAGTGTACGTGACATCGGAAACACCATATATTTT
-,TRBV14,TRBJ2-6,-,CASSQDTGGTAGSGANVLTF,TGTGCCAGCAGCCAAGATACCGGTGGAACGGCGGGCTCTGGGGCCAACGTCCTGACTTTC
-,TRBV3-1/TRBV3-2,TRBJ2-3,TRBD2,CASSLVTSGSTDTQYF,TGTGCCAGCAGCCTAGTGACTAGCGGGAGCACAGATACGCAGTATTTT
-,TRBV19,TRBJ1-5,-,CASSIVTRLGQGSNQPQHF,TGTGCCAGTAGTATAGTAACGCGGCTAGGCCAGGGAAGCAATCAGCCCCAGCATTTT
-,TRBV7-6,TRBJ2-3,-,CASSLGAGGGGDTQYF,TGTGCCAGCAGCTTAGGGGCAGGGGGAGGAGGAGATACGCAGTATTTT
-,TRBV12-3/TRBV12-4,TRBJ1-2,-,CASSLVWGGYTF,TGTGCCAGCAGTTTAGTCTGGGGCGGCTACACCTTC
-,TRBV7-2,TRBJ2-3,TRBD2,CASSSRGSGSTDTQYF,TGTGCCAGCAGCTCCCGGGGTAGCGGGAGCACAGATACGCAGTATTTT
-,TRBV18,TRBJ1-1,-,CASSPLGGTEAFF,TGTGCCAGCTCACCATTAGGGGGCACTGAAGCTTTCTTT
once,TRBV5-4,TRBJ1-2,-,CASSLVVQGGYTF,TGTGCCAGCAGCTTGGTTGTTCAGGGAGGCTACACCTTC
-,TRBV15,TRBJ1-2,-,CATSGDSYGYTF,TGTGCCACCAGCGGAGACAGCTATGGCTACACCTTC
-,TRBV7-2,TRBJ1-2,TRBD1,CASSYNRGYGYTF,TGTGCCAGCAGCTATAACAGGGGTTATGGCTACACCTTC
-,TRBV6-5,TRBJ1-1,-,CASIGGGGGAFF,TGTGCCAGCATAGGAGGGGGGGGCGGAGCTTTCTTT
-,TRBV19,TRBJ1-4,-,CASRTGRGEKLFF,TGTGCCAGTAGAACCGGTCGTGGTGAAAAACTGTTTTTT
-,TRBV19,TRBJ1-1,TRBD1,CASMDRVAFF,TGTGCCAGTATGGACAGGGTTGCTTTCTTT
-,TRBV4-2,TRBJ1-5,-,CASSQEGGSNQPQHF,TGTGCCAGCAGCCAAGAGGGGGGTAGCAATCAGCCCCAGCATTTT
-,TRBV30,TRBJ1-1,-,CAWSGGWNTEAFF,TGTGCCTGGAGTGGGGGCTGGAACACTGAAGCTTTCTTT
-,TRBV3-1/TRBV3-2,TRBJ1-1,TRBD1,CASIQQGEAFF,TGTGCCAGCATACAACAGGGGGAAGCTTTCTTT
-,TRBV30,TRBJ2-3,-,CAWGGSTDTQYF,TGTGCCTGGGGCGGCAGCACAGATACGCAGTATTTT
-,TRBV5-1,TRBJ1-4,TRBD1,CASSLTGVEKLFF,TGCGCCAGCAGCTTAACAGGGGTCGAAAAACTGTTTTTT
-,TRBV6-5,TRBJ2-2,-,CASSYVSAGELFF,TGTGCCAGCAGTTATGTCTCTGCCGGGGAGCTGTTTTTT
-,TRBV29-1,TRBJ1-3,-,CSGQQGDAIYF,TGCAGCGGCCAACAGGGAGATGCCATATATTTT
-,TRBV6-1,TRBJ1-1,-,CASSDVVSRRGLRTEAFF,TGTGCCAGCAGTGATGTTGTGTCTCGACGGGGATTGCGAACTGAAGCTTTCTTT
-,TRBV11-2,TRBJ2-6,TRBD2,CASSSAGRGSGANVLTF,TGTGCCAGCAGCTCCGCGGGGAGGGGTTCTGGGGCCAACGTCCTGACTTTC
-,TRBV18,TRBJ1-1,-,CASSEQDHMNTEAFF,TGTGCCAGCTCAGAACAGGACCATATGAACACTGAAGCTTTCTTT
-,TRBV2,TRBJ2-4,TRBD1,CASTPTRGTGGHIQYF,TGTGCCAGCACTCCAACCCGAGGGACAGGTGGACACATTCAGTACTTC
-,TRBV7-3,TRBJ2-2,-,CASSFLSGNTGELFF,TGTGCCAGCAGCTTCTTGTCGGGGAACACCGGGGAGCTGTTTTTT
-,TRBV6-5,TRBJ2-3,-,CASSYTSRDTQYF,TGTGCCAGCAGTTACACTAGCCGAGATACGCAGTATTTT
-,TRBV27,TRBJ1-5,-,CASRTTGNQPQHF,TGTGCCAGCAGGACGACAGGCAATCAGCCCCAGCATTTT
-,TRBV7-9,TRBJ1-3,TRBD1,CASSRQGGGNTIYF,TGTGCCAGCAGCCGACAGGGGGGAGGAAACACCATATATTTT
few,TRBV10-2,TRBJ1-2,TRBD1,CASSGTGNYGYTF,TGCGCCAGCAGTGGGACAGGGAACTATGGCTACACCTTC
-,TRBV7-2,TRBJ1-1,-,CASSLLQRSEAFF,TGTGCCAGCAGCTTACTGCAGCGTAGTGAAGCTTTCTTT
once,TRBV9,TRBJ1-2,TRBD1,CASSENDRANYGYTF,TGTGCCAGCAGCGAGAATGACAGGGCTAACTATGGCTACACCTTC
few,TRBV14,TRBJ1-2,-,CASSHGGHPPGYGYTF,TGTGCCAGCAGCCATGGGGGACATCCTCCGGGCTATGGCTACACCTTC
-,TRBV24-1,TRBJ2-6,TRBD1,CATTKTGKGSLSGANVLTF,TGTGCCACCACCAAGACAGGGAAGGGATCTCTCTCTGGGGCCAACGTCCTGACTTTC
-,TRBV30,TRBJ1-1,-,CAWSPGLNTEAFF,TGTGCCTGGAGCCCCGGACTAAACACTGAAGCTTTCTTT
-,TRBV5-4,TRBJ1-5,-,CASSLLQGGQPQHF,TGTGCCAGCAGCTTGTTACAGGGCGGCCAGCCCCAGCATTTT
-,TRBV5-4,TRBJ1-1,-,CASSYTVNTEAFF,TGTGCCAGCAGCTATACGGTGAACACTGAAGCTTTCTTT
-,TRBV6-5,TRBJ1-1,TRBD1,CARMTGGRRNTEAFF,TGTGCCAGAATGACAGGGGGAAGGAGAAACACTGAAGCTTTCTTT
-,TRBV19,TRBJ2-3,TRBD2,CASRERGTTDTQYF,TGTGCCAGTAGGGAGCGGGGGACCACAGATACGCAGTATTTT
-,TRBV24-1,TRBJ2-1,-,CATSRGRGDEQFF,TGTGCCACCAGTAGGGGAAGGGGTGATGAGCAGTTCTTC
-,TRBV11-3,TRBJ2-3,TRBD2,CASSSRGGYTDTQYF,TGTGCCAGCAGCTCTCGGGGGGGCTACACAGATACGCAGTATTTT
-,TRBV5-1,TRBJ2-2,TRBD2,CASSSPGLAGGDTGELFF,TGTGCCAGCAGCTCTCCGGGACTAGCGGGAGGGGACACCGGGGAGCTGTTTTTT
few,TRBV3-1/TRBV3-2,TRBJ2-5,TRBD2,CASSSQPGGNQETQYF,TGTGCCAGCAGCTCTCAGCCCGGGGGGAACCAAGAGACCCAGTACTTC
-,TRBV19,TRBJ2-2,TRBD1,CASSDPGTGAPGELFF,TGTGCCAGTAGTGACCCCGGGACAGGGGCACCCGGGGAGCTGTTTTTT
-,TRBV19,TRBJ1-1,-,CASSLQGALPEAFF,TGTGCCAGTAGTTTACAGGGTGCTCTCCCTGAAGCTTTCTTT
few,TRBV5-6,TRBJ2-1,TRBD2,CASSLAGGAGNEQFF,TGTGCCAGCAGCTTGGCCGGGGGGGCCGGAAATGAGCAGTTCTTC
few,TRBV7-9,TRBJ1-2,-,CASSTSQGGYTF,TGTGCCAGCAGCACCTCACAGGGCGGCTACACCTTC
-,TRBV5-6,TRBJ2-5,-,CASSGGETQYF,TGTGCCAGCAGCGGGGGCGAGACCCAGTACTTC
-,TRBV24-1,TRBJ2-3,TRBD2,CATRNRASGPTDTQYF,TGTGCCACCCGAAACCGGGCTAGCGGGCCGACAGATACGCAGTATTTT
-,TRBV2,TRBJ1-1,-,CASSEEMRFGAFF,TGTGCCAGCAGTGAAGAGATGAGGTTTGGCGCTTTCTTT
-,TRBV20-1,TRBJ2-5,-,CSARDQETQYF,TGCAGTGCTAGAGATCAGGAGACCCAGTACTTC
-,TRBV7-8,TRBJ2-3,-,CASSSGGQTDTQYF,TGTGCCAGCAGCTCGGGGGGCCAAACAGATACGCAGTATTTT